This entry is about one T cell receptor (beta chain). These data originate in a study of control samples from healthy donors and cancer patients. Germline V lookup: CDR1 MNHEY, CDR2 SMNVEV (reference sequence). The J segment lost 2 bases and the V segment lost 5 bases, leaving 8 bases of the junction unmatched. The CDR3 runs 16 residues. The data were produced by immunoSEQ multiplex PCR, yet TCRdb's version contains in-frame clones alone and is incomplete. The repertoire holds around 180,000 clones, with approximately 91% as singletons. This chain uses TRBV27 with TRBJ2-1; 8 bases match TRBD2. This clonotype was obtained from a woman between 35 and 50 years old in good health. The sequenced sample consisted of blood. CDR3 in DNA: TGTGCCAGCAGTAGCTACCGGGGGGGTACCTACAATGAGCAGTTCTTC. Encoded protein: CASSSYRGGTYNEQFF.